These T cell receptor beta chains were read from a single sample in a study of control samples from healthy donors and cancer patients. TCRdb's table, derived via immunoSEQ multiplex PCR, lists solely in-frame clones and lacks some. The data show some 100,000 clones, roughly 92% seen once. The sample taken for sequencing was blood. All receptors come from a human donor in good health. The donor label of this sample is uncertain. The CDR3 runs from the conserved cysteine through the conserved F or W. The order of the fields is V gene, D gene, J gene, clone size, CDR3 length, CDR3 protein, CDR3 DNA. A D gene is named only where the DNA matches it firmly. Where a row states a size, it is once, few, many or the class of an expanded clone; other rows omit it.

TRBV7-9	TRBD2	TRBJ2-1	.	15	CASSLGGGALGEQFF	TGTGCCAGCAGCTTAGGCGGGGGGGCCTTGGGTGAGCAGTTCTTC
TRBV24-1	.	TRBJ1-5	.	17	CATSDFGLGGLHQPQHF	TGTGCCACCAGTGATTTTGGCCTGGGGGGGCTTCATCAGCCCCAGCATTTT
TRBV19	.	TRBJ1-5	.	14	CASSTSQGSQPQHF	TGTGCCAGTAGTACCTCACAGGGAAGTCAGCCCCAGCATTTT
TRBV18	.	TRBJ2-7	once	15	CASSPQLQGSNEQYF	TGTGCCAGCTCACCACAACTCCAGGGGAGTAACGAGCAGTACTTC
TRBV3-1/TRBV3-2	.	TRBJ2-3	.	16	CASSQEASAYTDTQYF	TGTGCCAGCAGCCAAGAAGCGTCGGCCTACACAGATACGCAGTATTTT
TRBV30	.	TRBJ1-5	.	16	CAWSVFGGRGNQPQHF	TGTGCCTGGAGTGTTTTCGGGGGGAGAGGCAATCAGCCCCAGCATTTT
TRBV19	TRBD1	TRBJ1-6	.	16	CASSTPRTGRDSPLHF	TGTGCCAGTAGTACCCCTCGGACAGGGAGAGATTCACCCCTCCACTTT
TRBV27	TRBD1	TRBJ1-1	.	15	CASSFRQGRNTEAFF	TGTGCCAGCAGTTTCAGACAGGGACGGAACACTGAAGCTTTCTTT
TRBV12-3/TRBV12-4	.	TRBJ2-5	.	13	CASSLLGRETQYF	TGTGCCAGCAGTTTATTGGGCCGAGAGACCCAGTACTTC
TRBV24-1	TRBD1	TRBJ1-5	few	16	CATSDPGQGGNQPQHF	TGTGCCACCAGTGACCCCGGACAGGGGGGCAATCAGCCCCAGCATTTT
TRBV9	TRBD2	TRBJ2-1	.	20	CASSPEVRLAGGLSYNEQFF	TGTGCCAGCAGCCCAGAGGTGCGACTAGCGGGGGGGCTCTCCTACAATGAGCAGTTCTTC